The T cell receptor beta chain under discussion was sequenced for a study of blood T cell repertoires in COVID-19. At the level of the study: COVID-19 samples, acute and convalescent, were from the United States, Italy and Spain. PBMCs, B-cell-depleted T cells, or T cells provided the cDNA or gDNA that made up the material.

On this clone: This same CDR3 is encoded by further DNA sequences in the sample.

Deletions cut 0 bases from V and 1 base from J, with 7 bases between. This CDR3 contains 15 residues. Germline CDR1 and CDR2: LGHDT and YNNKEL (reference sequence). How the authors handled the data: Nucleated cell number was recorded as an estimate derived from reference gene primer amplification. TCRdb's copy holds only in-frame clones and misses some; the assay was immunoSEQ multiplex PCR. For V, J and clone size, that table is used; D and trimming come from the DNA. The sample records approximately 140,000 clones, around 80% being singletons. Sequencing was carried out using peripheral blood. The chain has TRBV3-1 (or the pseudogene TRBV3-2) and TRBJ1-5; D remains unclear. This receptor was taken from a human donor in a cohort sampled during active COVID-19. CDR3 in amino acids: CASSQDPGSNQPQHF. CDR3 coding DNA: TGTGCCAGCAGCCAAGACCCGGGAAGCAATCAGCCCCAGCATTTT.